The next 24 T cell receptor beta chains were all read from a single sample in a study of CD8 T cells in ankylosing spondylitis. TCRdb analysed the 5' RACE reads with MiXCR anew, one entry per CDR3 protein. The sample lists approximately 500,000 distinct CDR3 sequences, 9.5% to 15% occurring once. The antigens for these receptors are not known. General observations from the study: Within ankylosing spondylitis blood, a TCR beta motif made up of under 10 highly homologous variants appeared to be characteristic.

Sequencing was done on a sample of blood, either unsorted or a sorted T cell fraction (not recorded which). These receptors originate from a male donor with ankylosing spondylitis.

This clonotype was observed a few times. The J gene is TRBJ2-1, the V gene TRBV10-1, with TRBD2 matching 11 bases. The CDR3 is made up of 16 amino acids. Trimming took 3 bases from V and 7 from J; bases not matched to a gene: 8. Germline V gene lookup returns CDR1 WNHNN and CDR2 SYGVQD (reference sequence). CDR3 nucleotide sequence: TGCGCCAGCAGTGACGTGCTAGCGGGAGGTAGAAATGAGCAGTTCTTC. It specifies CASSDVLAGGRNEQFF.

This clonotype was picked up many times. This chain links TRBV5-6 with TRBJ2-2; D is unclear. V dropped 3 bases and J dropped 6 bases, with 12 bases sitting between them. Germline CDR1 is SGHDT and CDR2 is YYEEEE. The CDR3 runs to 14 residues. For the CDR3, the DNA is TGTGCCAGCAGCTCGCTGGGAAGTTCCGGGGAGCTGTTTTTT. It translates to CASSSLGSSGELFF.

This clonotype was seen at least ten times. V and J are TRBV3-1 and TRBJ2-5; D gene unclear. The germline V gene encodes CDR1 LGHDT and CDR2 YNNKEL (reference sequence). V was pared by 3 bases and J by 5 bases, with 4 bases between. The CDR3 sequence is 11 residues long. The CDR3 region has the DNA TGTGCCAGCAGCCATGGTGAGACCCAGTACTTC. Protein product: CASSHGETQYF.

The genes are TRBV7-2 and TRBJ2-1; the match to TRBD2 covers 9 bases. This CDR3 has 20 residues. In germline, CDR1 is SGHTA, CDR2 FQGNSA. The ends lost 1 base at V and 0 bases at J; junction bases unmatched: 13. CDR3 protein: CASSLDASGARGSSYNEQFF. The CDR3 region has the DNA TGTGCCAGCAGCTTAGACGCTAGCGGGGCCAGAGGTAGCTCCTACAATGAGCAGTTCTTC.

This clonotype came up many times. J is TRBJ2-3 and V is TRBV12-3 or TRBV12-4, with 11 bases that match TRBD2. The CDR3 contains 13 residues. With V trimmed by 6 bases and J by 14 bases, 10 bases remained unmatched. CDR3 residues: CASSTSGRGGVYF. In DNA, the CDR3 is TGTGCCAGCAGCACTAGCGGGAGAGGTGGGGTGTATTTT.

In its sample, this clonotype was seen a few times. The CDR3 bases are TGCAGTGCTCTCCTCTTCGGACTAGCGGTGGGCACAGATACGCAGTATTTT. Translated, it gives CSALLFGLAVGTDTQYF. The V and J genes are TRBV20-1 and TRBJ2-3; TRBD2 agrees at 10 bases. There are 17 residues in the CDR3. Germline V gene data show CDR1 as DFQATT and CDR2 as SNEGSKA (reference sequence). J was trimmed by 1 base and V by 5 bases; bases with no gene match: 12.

This clonotype showed up just a few times. The rearrangement uses TRBV27 and TRBJ1-5; TRBD1 matches at 8 bases. The CDR3 contains 15 residues. Germline V gene lookup returns CDR1 MNHEY and CDR2 SMNVEV (reference sequence). The junction had 8 bases not matched to a gene; V was cut back by 5 bases and J by 5 bases. The CDR3 here is CASSDRGLADQPQHF. DNA of the CDR3: TGTGCCAGCAGTGACAGGGGATTGGCCGATCAGCCCCAGCATTTT.

This clonotype was seen a few times. The rearrangement uses TRBV4-1 and TRBJ1-1, with D possibly being TRBD1 (6 bases). V lost 1 base to trimming and J lost 1 base, with 13 bases between them. The V gene's germline CDR1 is MGHRA and CDR2 YSYEKL. The CDR3 runs 16 residues. The CDR3 reads CASSQVTGTQNTEAFF. CDR3 sequence (DNA): TGCGCCAGCAGCCAAGTCACAGGGACTCAGAACACTGAAGCTTTCTTT.

This clonotype was seen only a few times. CDR3 coding DNA: TGTGCCATCAGCTTAGCGGGAATCCAAGAGACCCAGTACTTC. This sequence encodes CAISLAGIQETQYF. This chain uses TRBV10-3 with TRBJ2-5; 8 positions agree with TRBD2. V shed 6 bases and J 1 base; nucleotides not matched to a gene: 4. This CDR3 region has 14 residues. Per germline, CDR1 ENHRY and CDR2 SYGVKD.

This clonotype was observed many times. The chain couples TRBV5-5 to TRBJ2-7, with 9 bases lining up with TRBD2. The CDR3 is 13 amino acids. Trimming at V came to 5 bases and at J to 3 bases, leaving 3 bases not matched to a gene. Germline V gives CDR1 SGHKS, CDR2 YYEKEE (reference sequence). The CDR3 nucleotides are TGTGCCAGCAGTTTAGCGGGAGTCTACGAGCAGTACGTC. Protein product: CASSLAGVYEQYV.

V is TRBV4-1 and J is TRBJ2-1; D ambiguous. Trimming removed 6 bases from V and 2 bases from J, with 8 bases in between. The CDR3 spans 13 residues. Germline-derived CDR1 and CDR2 are MGHRA and YSYEKL. The CDR3 coding sequence is TGCGCCAGCAGTTTAACAGCCTACAATGAGCAGTTCTTC. Its protein is CASSLTAYNEQFF.

Many counts were recorded for this clonotype. This sequence joins TRBV29-1 and TRBJ2-1; 11 nucleotides line up with TRBD2. The CDR3 is 15 residues long. Germline V gene sequence: CDR1 SQVTM, CDR2 ANQGSEA. J gave up 3 bases and V 4 bases, and 5 bases lay outside the gene matches. The CDR3 is CSVVGTSGFYNEQFF. CDR3 nucleotide sequence: TGCAGCGTTGTAGGGACTAGCGGCTTCTACAATGAGCAGTTCTTC.

To note about this clonotype: A much larger clone lies one base from this, so it may be a read error. The chain has TRBV12-3 or TRBV12-4 and TRBJ2-7; 11 positions agree with TRBD2. This CDR3 is built from 16 residues. Unmatched junction bases numbered 8, after V lost 4 bases and J lost 3 bases. In DNA, the CDR3 is TGTGCCAGCAGTTCCTGGGGGACTAGCGGATACTACGAGCAGTACTTC. The encoded protein is CASSSWGTSGYYEQYF.

The chain employs TRBV27 and TRBJ1-5; 7 positions match TRBD1. The J segment lost 2 bases and the V segment lost 5 bases, leaving 9 bases of the junction unmatched. The V gene's germline CDR1 is MNHEY and CDR2 SMNVEV (reference sequence). The CDR3 sequence is 16 residues long. The CDR3 protein is CASSPRWDSRNQPQHF. The CDR3 bases are TGTGCCAGCAGTCCTAGATGGGACAGTCGCAATCAGCCCCAGCATTTT.

This clonotype was found a few times. The V call is TRBV9, the J call TRBJ1-3; D ambiguous. Trimming cost V 3 bases and J 2 bases, with 12 bases left between them. The CDR3 totals 15 residues. Germline lookup yields CDR1 SGDLS and CDR2 YYNGEE. DNA for the CDR3: TGTGCCAGCAGCGCGCGGCCACCTCCTGGAAACACCATATATTTT. As protein: CASSARPPPGNTIYF.

J is TRBJ1-1 and V is TRBV15, with D unresolved. This CDR3 contains 12 residues. The V end lost 1 base, the J end lost 6 bases, and 6 bases lay between the germline ends. Germline loops: CDR1 LNHNV, CDR2 YYDKDF (reference sequence). This CDR3 reads CATSRGLAEAFF. The DNA for the CDR3 is TGTGCCACCAGCAGAGGATTGGCTGAAGCTTTCTTT.

This clonotype was counted between two and nine times. The rearrangement joins TRBV5-1 to TRBJ1-3; D is uncertain. Germline-derived CDR1 and CDR2 are SGHRS and YFSETQ. With 0 bases removed from V and 6 bases from J, the gap between germline ends came to 10 bases. This CDR3 is 14 amino acids long. The CDR3 here is CASSLAARENTIYF. In DNA, the CDR3 is TGCGCCAGCAGCTTGGCGGCTAGAGAAAACACCATATATTTT. Looking up the rest from reference TRBV5-1 and TRBJ1-3 gives the full variable domain: KAGVTQTPRYLIKTRGQQVTLSCSPISGHRSVSWYQQTPGQGLQFLFEYFSETQRNKGNFPGRFSGRQFSNSRSEMNVSTLELGDSALYLCASSLAARENTIYFGEGSWLTVV.

Only a few counts were recorded for this clonotype. This chain connects TRBV20-1 to TRBJ2-5; 7 nucleotides align to TRBD2. Germline CDR1 and CDR2: DFQATT and SNEGSKA (reference sequence). The V segment lost 3 bases and the J segment 4 bases; nucleotides outside the gene matches: 2. The CDR3 is 12 amino acids. The CDR3 DNA sequence: TGCAGTGCTAGCGGGAGGAGAGAGACCCAGTACTTC. This codes for CSASGRRETQYF.

This clonotype was counted between two and nine times. This chain uses TRBV24-1 with TRBJ1-2; possibly TRBD1 for D (6 bases). CDR3 length: 16 residues. Trimming shortened V by 2 bases and J by 5 bases, and 17 bases separated the two germline ends. Germline V gene sequence: CDR1 KGHDR, CDR2 SFDVKD. CDR3 nucleotide sequence: TGTGCCACCAGTGATTACCGTACCGGGACACCTTATGGCTACACCTTC. It encodes CATSDYRTGTPYGYTF.

The CDR3 protein is CASGGTLGGLVHEQFF. CDR3 nucleotide sequence: TGTGCCAGCGGCGGGACACTCGGGGGGTTGGTCCATGAGCAGTTCTTC. The V and J genes are TRBV7-9 and TRBJ2-1, with D perhaps matching TRBD2 (7 bases). Trimming stripped 8 bases from V and 8 bases from J, with 25 bases between. CDR1 is SEHNR, CDR2 FQNEAQ, per germline (reference sequence). The CDR3 loop spans 16 amino acids.

V usage is TRBV20-1 and J usage is TRBJ1-2; D possibly corresponds to TRBD1 (5 bases). Per the germline V gene, CDR1 is DFQATT and CDR2 is SNEGSKA (reference sequence). The CDR3 has 14 residues. With 6 bases removed from V and 2 bases from J, the gap between germline ends came to 16 bases. The CDR3 here is CSAQLGGMNYGYTF. For the CDR3, the DNA is TGCAGTGCCCAGCTGGGGGGAATGAACTATGGCTACACCTTC.

This chain's CDR3 is CASSLSSGTIYEQYF. The CDR3 DNA is TGTGCCAGCAGCTTATCTAGCGGGACAATCTACGAGCAGTACTTC. The V call is TRBV11-2, the J call TRBJ2-7, with 9 bases matching TRBD2. The CDR3 runs 15 residues. The V and J ends lost 2 bases and 3 bases, in that order; junction bases with no gene match: 5. The germline V gene encodes CDR1 SGHAT and CDR2 FQNNGV.

This chain joins TRBV5-1 and TRBJ2-5; 9 bases are shared with TRBD1. After removal of 4 bases from V and 3 bases from J, the junction contained 7 bases not matched to a gene. Germline-derived CDR1 and CDR2 are SGHRS and YFSETQ. CDR3 size: 15 residues. The CDR3 spells CASSPNTGGEETQYF. Here the CDR3 DNA reads TGCGCCAGCAGCCCCAATACAGGGGGCGAAGAGACCCAGTACTTC.

This clonotype showed up just a few times. CDR3: CASKASPGRITRGNEQFF. In DNA, the CDR3 is TGTGCCAGCAAAGCTTCCCCGGGACGGATTACTCGGGGCAATGAGCAGTTCTTC. The chain joins TRBV11-1 to TRBJ2-1; D may correspond to TRBD1 or TRBD2 (5 bases each). CDR3 length equals 18 residues. The germline V gene has CDR1 SGHAT and CDR2 FQDESV (reference sequence). Trimming pared 7 bases from V and 6 bases from J, leaving 28 bases between.